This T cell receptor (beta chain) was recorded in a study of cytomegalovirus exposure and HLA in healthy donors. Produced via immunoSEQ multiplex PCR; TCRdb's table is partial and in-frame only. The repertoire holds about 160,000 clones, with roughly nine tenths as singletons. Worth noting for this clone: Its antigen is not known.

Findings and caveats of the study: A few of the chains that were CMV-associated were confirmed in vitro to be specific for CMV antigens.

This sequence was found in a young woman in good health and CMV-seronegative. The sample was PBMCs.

CDR3: CASSGGTELYGYTF. As DNA, the CDR3 is TGCGCCAGCAGCGGAGGGACCGAACTCTATGGCTACACCTTC. The rearrangement joins TRBV5-1 to TRBJ1-2; tentatively, D is TRBD1 (5 bases). V lost 4 bases, J lost 4 bases, and 14 bases lay in between. The CDR3 contains 14 residues. The germline V gene encodes CDR1 SGHRS and CDR2 YFSETQ.